One and the same sample provided the 31 T cell receptor beta chains below, sequenced in a study of metastatic and nonmetastatic thyroid tumors. No patient received treatment before thyroid surgery. TCRdb used MiXCR to call clones anew from the PCR reads. The sample holds around 20,000 clones, 25% to 30% seen once. Sequenced material: blood. The receptors originated from a female donor with papillary thyroid cancer or a benign thyroid nodule (not recorded which). Some clones in this sample may be carry-over from other donors' samples.

This clone was observed once. The V call is TRBV30, the J call TRBJ2-5, with D possibly TRBD1 on 6 matching bases. CDR3 size: 13 residues. Trimming shortened V by 7 bases and J by 7 bases, and 19 bases separated the two germline ends. The germline V gene has CDR1 GTSNPN and CDR2 SVGIG (reference sequence). The CDR3 sequence is CAYSTGQIRTQYF. Here the CDR3 DNA reads TGTGCCTACTCGACGGGACAAATCAGGACCCAGTACTTC.

The V call is TRBV20-1, the J call TRBJ2-1, with D hard to call. The V gene's germline CDR1 is DFQATT and CDR2 SNEGSKA (reference sequence). The CDR3 sequence is 16 residues long. V was pared by 0 bases and J by 7 bases, with 19 bases between. CDR3 region: CSARDPKDPGRNEQFF. CDR3 coding DNA: TGCAGTGCTAGAGATCCTAAGGACCCGGGTCGGAATGAGCAGTTCTTC.

The chain uses TRBV20-1 and TRBJ2-7; weak D call: TRBD2 (5 bases). V lost 6 bases and J 5 bases, leaving 26 bases between the germline ends. CDR3 length: 16 residues. Germline CDR1 and CDR2: DFQATT and SNEGSKA (reference sequence). The CDR3 nucleotides read TGCAGTGCCGTGGGCAACCCGGATCGGAGGTCCCACGAGCAGTACTTC. As protein: CSAVGNPDRRSHEQYF.

In its sample, this clone is medium-sized (0.01 to 0.1%). The genes are TRBV6-2 or TRBV6-3 and TRBJ2-1; D gene uncertain. Germline V gene lookup returns CDR1 MNHEY and CDR2 SVGEGT. V lost 6 bases, J lost 3 bases, and 15 bases lay in between. The CDR3 contains 15 residues. The DNA of the CDR3 is TGTGCCAGCAGCCCCCCGGCTTCTTTCTACAATGAGCAGTTCTTC. Translating it yields CASSPPASFYNEQFF.

This clone was recorded at least ten times. V and J are TRBV20-1 and TRBJ2-5; 11 nucleotides align to TRBD2. The CDR3 is made up of 15 amino acids. V trimming: 3 bases; J trimming: 5 bases; junction bases outside the gene matches: 8. Germline V gene lookup returns CDR1 DFQATT and CDR2 SNEGSKA (reference sequence). In DNA form, the CDR3 reads TGCAGTGCTAGGACGACTAGCGGGATAGGTGAGACCCAGTACTTC. Protein: CSARTTSGIGETQYF.

At least ten counts were recorded for this clone. The genes are TRBV20-1 and TRBJ2-1; D is unclear. The V and J ends lost 4 bases and 3 bases respectively, with 10 bases between them. The CDR3 spans 13 residues. Germline V lookup: CDR1 DFQATT, CDR2 SNEGSKA (reference sequence). CDR3 in DNA: TGCAGTGCTATATTATGGGGCTACAATGAGCAGTTCTTC. Translated: CSAILWGYNEQFF.

This clone was counted only a few times. V gene TRBV28 combines with J gene TRBJ2-7; 11 positions agree with TRBD2. V dropped 3 bases and J dropped 3; count of bases not matched to a gene: 4. Germline CDR1 is MDHEN and CDR2 is SYDVKM. This CDR3 spans 15 amino acids. The CDR3 loop is CASSFTSGSGYEQYF. The DNA of the CDR3 is TGTGCCAGCAGTTTTACTAGCGGGAGTGGCTACGAGCAGTACTTC.

This clone was found many times. Given a much more abundant clone one base away, this may be a read error. J is TRBJ2-3 and V is TRBV19; D gene uncertain. The CDR3 loop spans 13 amino acids. V shed 7 bases and J shed 1 base, with 9 bases lying between them. Looked up from germline, CDR1 is LNHDA and CDR2 is SQIVND (reference sequence). The CDR3 sequence is CASNGGRTDTQYF. CDR3 nucleotides: TGTGCCAGTAATGGCGGCCGCACAGATACGCAGTATTTT.

This clone ranks as medium-sized. This chain links TRBV6-4 with TRBJ2-3; TRBD2 is a possible D gene (5 bases). The V end was cut by 3 bases, the J end by 0 bases, with 10 bases between. CDR3 length equals 15 residues. Germline V gene lookup returns CDR1 MRHNA and CDR2 SNTAGT. CDR3 loop: CASSESGASTDTQYF. The CDR3 nucleotides are TGTGCCAGCAGTGAGAGCGGAGCTAGCACAGATACGCAGTATTTT.

This chain links TRBV30 with TRBJ2-2; the match to TRBD1 covers 7 bases. The length of the CDR3 is 15 residues. Germline assignment: CDR1 GTSNPN and CDR2 SVGIG (reference sequence). The J segment lost 4 bases and the V segment lost 8 bases, leaving 13 bases of the junction unmatched. DNA of the CDR3: TGTGCCCACTCAAAAAGAGACAGGGTCACCGGGGAGCTGTTTTTT. It specifies CAHSKRDRVTGELFF.

Sample share makes this clone medium-sized. The chain joins TRBV19 to TRBJ1-1; D is perhaps TRBD1 (6 bases). The CDR3 contains 12 residues. The V end lost 10 bases, the J end lost 3 bases, and 12 bases lay between the germline ends. Germline CDR1 is LNHDA and CDR2 is SQIVND (reference sequence). CDR3 region: CATQDRYTEAFF. In DNA, the CDR3 is TGTGCCACTCAAGACAGGTACACTGAAGCTTTCTTT.

Relative to its sample, this clone is medium-sized (0.01 to 0.1%). This rearrangement joins TRBV6-1 to TRBJ2-7; D is perhaps TRBD2 (7 bases). CDR3 size: 15 residues. The germline gives CDR1 MNHNS, CDR2 SASEGT. Deletions cut 6 bases from V and 5 bases from J, with 20 bases between. CDR3 DNA: TGTGCCAGCAGGGGAGGGCAGGGGAGCGTCCACGAGCAGTACTTC. Amino acids: CASRGGQGSVHEQYF.

This clone was observed a few times. The chain links TRBV10-1 to TRBJ1-1; TRBD1 matches 7 bases. Germline V gene lookup returns CDR1 WNHNN and CDR2 SYGVQD (reference sequence). The ends lost 11 bases at V and 0 bases at J; junction bases unmatched: 12. The CDR3 extends over 15 amino acids. The CDR3 coding sequence is TGCGCCGGGTCCGGGACAGATTTTTTGAACACTGAAGCTTTCTTT. This gives the protein CAGSGTDFLNTEAFF.

By share, this clone ranks as medium-sized (0.01 to 0.1%). The genes are TRBV12-3 or TRBV12-4 and TRBJ1-1; 7 nucleotides agree with TRBD1. With V trimmed by 6 bases and J by 1 base, 2 bases remained unmatched. CDR3 size: 13 residues. The DNA of the CDR3 is TGTGCCAGCAGCCGGGACAGGAACACTGAAGCTTTCTTT. This encodes CASSRDRNTEAFF.

With respect to this clone: It is likely a read error, because the conserved phenylalanine at the end of the CDR3 is missing. The DNA is omitted, as the CDR3 cannot be located on it reliably, and the CDR3 follows TCRdb's listing. CDR3 sequence: CASSFLLVLQRRITIL. The J gene is TRBJ1-4, the V gene TRBV6-2 or TRBV6-3. Inclusive of both ends, the CDR3 amounts to 16 amino acids. CDR1 and CDR2 (germline): MNHEY, SVGEGT.

This clone was seen ten or more times. Being one base from a much bigger clone, this may be a read error. The chain links TRBV2 to TRBJ2-2, with TRBD2 as a possible D gene (5 bases). The CDR3 consists of 16 residues. Germline-derived CDR1 and CDR2 are SNHLY and FYNNEI. The chain's CDR3 is CASSELGVANTGELSF. The DNA of the CDR3 is TGTGCCAGCAGTGAATTAGGAGTCGCGAACACCGGGGAGCTGTCTTTT.

This clone was found a few times. J is TRBJ2-2 and V is TRBV27; TRBD1 aligns across 7 bases. The J segment lost 2 bases and the V segment lost 6 bases, leaving 9 bases of the junction unmatched. The CDR3 spans 16 residues. Germline lookup yields CDR1 MNHEY and CDR2 SMNVEV (reference sequence). The CDR3 is CASSLSRGINTGELFF. Here the CDR3 DNA reads TGTGCCAGCAGCTTAAGCAGGGGGATCAACACCGGGGAGCTGTTTTTT.

This clone was found a few times. The chain uses TRBV12-3 or TRBV12-4 and TRBJ2-1; D assignment may be TRBD1 or TRBD2 (5 bases each). Trimming took 3 bases from V and 9 from J, leaving 12 bases between them. The CDR3 consists of 13 residues. The CDR3 spells CASSLGERGEQFF. Here the CDR3 DNA reads TGTGCCAGCAGTTTGGGGGAGAGGGGTGAGCAGTTCTTC.

This clone was seen only a few times. This rearrangement joins TRBV6-2 or TRBV6-3 to TRBJ2-3, with D unresolved. Germline CDR1 is MNHEY and CDR2 is SVGEGT. V was shortened by 0 bases and J by 2 bases, with 6 bases between the two germline ends. This CDR3 region has 14 residues. CDR3 sequence (DNA): TGTGCCAGCAGTTACTCCCAGCACACAGATACGCAGTATTTT. This encodes CASSYSQHTDTQYF.

This clone was seen a handful of times. The rearrangement links TRBV10-3 to TRBJ2-2; D is unresolved. The germline CDR1 and CDR2 sequences are ENHRY and SYGVKD. This CDR3 contains 13 residues. Between the trimmed V and J ends, which lost 2 bases and 7 bases, there was a span of 8 bases. This CDR3 is CAISEMGFGELFF. In DNA, the CDR3 is TGTGCCATCAGTGAGATGGGGTTCGGGGAGCTGTTTTTT.

The rearrangement joins TRBV28 to TRBJ2-1; D might be TRBD1 or TRBD2, each matching 7 bases. Germline loops: CDR1 MDHEN, CDR2 SYDVKM. V lost 7 bases and J 5 bases, leaving 12 bases between the germline ends. This CDR3 contains 13 residues. Written as DNA, the CDR3 is TGTGCCAGCACCCCAGGGGGGGACAATGAGCAGTTCTTC. Translation gives CASTPGGDNEQFF.

In its sample, this clone was seen a few times. The V call is TRBV28, the J call TRBJ2-7; D is ambiguous. Per the germline V gene, CDR1 is MDHEN and CDR2 is SYDVKM. The CDR3 sequence is 12 residues long. The V and J ends lost 3 bases and 2 bases respectively, with 5 bases between them. The CDR3 spells CASSFGAYEQYF. In DNA form, the CDR3 reads TGTGCCAGCAGTTTTGGGGCCTACGAGCAGTACTTC.

This clone was found many times. The V call is TRBV5-1, the J call TRBJ2-2, with a possible D match to TRBD1 (5 bases). The V and J ends lost 0 bases and 4 bases respectively, with 16 bases between them. Germline V CDR1 and CDR2: SGHRS, YFSETQ. The CDR3 contains 17 residues. The CDR3, as DNA: TGCGCCAGCAGCTTGGCCCCGGCAGGGTGGGGCACCGGGGAGCTGTTTTTT. It codes for CASSLAPAGWGTGELFF.

J is TRBJ1-1 and V is TRBV20-1; 10 bases are a match to TRBD1. CDR1 and CDR2 (germline): DFQATT, SNEGSKA (reference sequence). The CDR3 is 15 amino acids. Trimming cost V 5 bases and J 2 bases; bases outside gene matches: 8. The CDR3 sequence is CSAYARTGGNTEAFF. DNA for the CDR3: TGCAGTGCTTACGCCAGGACAGGGGGAAACACTGAAGCTTTCTTT.

This clone is judged medium-sized (0.01 to 0.1%). The chain employs TRBV19 and TRBJ1-1; weak D call: TRBD1 (6 bases). CDR1 LNHDA and CDR2 SQIVND come from the germline V gene (reference sequence). V lost 5 bases, J lost 0 bases, and 10 bases lay in between. This CDR3 spans 14 amino acids. CDR3 residues: CASSDPGVNTEAFF. The CDR3 DNA reads as TGTGCCAGTAGTGACCCAGGGGTGAACACTGAAGCTTTCTTT.

This clone has only a few counts. In nucleotides, the CDR3 is TGTGCCAGCAGTTTGGTTTGGGGGCAGCCCCAGCATTTT. Its translation: CASSLVWGQPQHF. The rearrangement joins TRBV27 to TRBJ1-5; tentative D call: TRBD1 (5 bases). Per germline, CDR1 MNHEY and CDR2 SMNVEV (reference sequence). Trimming pared 3 bases from V and 7 bases from J, leaving 10 bases between. The CDR3 consists of 13 residues.

In its sample, this clone was seen many times. The rearrangement uses TRBV9 and TRBJ2-3; no firm D call. The CDR3 totals 13 residues. Germline assignment: CDR1 SGDLS and CDR2 YYNGEE. V was pared by 0 bases and J by 5 bases, with 7 bases between. CDR3 DNA sequence: TGTGCCAGCAGCGTAGAATCTCTAGATACGCAGTATTTT. Translated, it gives CASSVESLDTQYF.

The rearrangement uses TRBV20-1 and TRBJ1-2; 8 nucleotides match TRBD1. The germline gives CDR1 DFQATT, CDR2 SNEGSKA (reference sequence). The CDR3 length is 16 residues. V shed 2 bases and J 5 bases; nucleotides not matched to a gene: 13. The CDR3 loop reads CSARPTRDRLQYGYTF. CDR3 nucleotide sequence: TGCAGTGCTAGACCTACCCGGGACAGGCTGCAGTATGGCTACACCTTC.

This chain joins TRBV24-1 and TRBJ2-3, with D unresolved. The CDR3 covers 13 residues. The germline V and J ends were trimmed by 4 bases and 6 bases, with 10 bases remaining between them. Germline V gene sequence: CDR1 KGHDR, CDR2 SFDVKD. The CDR3 reads CATSEEMEDTQYF. The CDR3, as DNA: TGTGCCACCAGTGAGGAAATGGAGGATACGCAGTATTTT.

The chain recombines TRBV5-1 with TRBJ1-1; TRBD1 aligns across 7 bases. The CDR3 totals 14 residues. CDR1 is SGHRS and CDR2 is YFSETQ in the germline V gene. With V trimmed by 2 bases and J by 0 bases, 1 base remained unmatched. CDR3 nucleotide sequence: TGCGCCAGCAGCTTACAGGGGATGAACACTGAAGCTTTCTTT. It translates to CASSLQGMNTEAFF.

The J gene is TRBJ2-3, the V gene TRBV20-1; D is unclear. The germline V and J ends were trimmed by 3 bases and 7 bases, with 14 bases remaining between them. Per germline, CDR1 DFQATT and CDR2 SNEGSKA (reference sequence). The CDR3 contains 13 residues. The CDR3 sequence: CSARSASSYTQYF. The CDR3, as DNA: TGCAGTGCTAGGTCGGCTAGTTCGTATACGCAGTATTTT.